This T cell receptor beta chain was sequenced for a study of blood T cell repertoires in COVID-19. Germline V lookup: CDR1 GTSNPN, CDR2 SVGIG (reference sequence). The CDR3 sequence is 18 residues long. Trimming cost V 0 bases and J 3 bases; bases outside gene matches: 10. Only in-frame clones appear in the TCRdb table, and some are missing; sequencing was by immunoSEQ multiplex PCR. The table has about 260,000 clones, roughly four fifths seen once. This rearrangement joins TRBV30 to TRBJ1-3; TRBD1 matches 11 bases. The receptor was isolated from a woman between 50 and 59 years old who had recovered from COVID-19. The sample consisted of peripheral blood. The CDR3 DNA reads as TGTGCCTGGAGTGTATCAGGGGACAGGGGGTTTTTTGGAAACACCATATATTTT. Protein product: CAWSVSGDRGFFGNTIYF.